Described below is a single T cell receptor (beta chain) sequence and its context. Its cognate antigen is unknown. These data originate in a study of T cell clones after liver transplantation. Background on the study: TCRbeta sequencing after a pre-transplant mixed lymphocyte reaction identified graft-donor-reactive clones, later tracked in post-transplant blood. At least one year of complete immunosuppression withdrawal without enzymes over twice normal defined tolerance. As an antigen-independent comparator, third-party-reactive TCRbeta sequences came from pre-transplant mixed lymphocyte reactions. Study conclusions and caveats: Graft donor-reactive T cells possibly entered the graft instead of undergoing deletion.

Assay: immunoSEQ multiplex PCR; the TCRdb copy retains only in-frame clones and omits some. Of around 80,000 clones in the sample, 82% were seen once. CDR3 length equals 13 residues. V and J are TRBV12-1 and TRBJ1-1; no DNA check was done on the table's D call, TRBD1. TRBV12-1 is shown as a pseudogene. The source was CD4+ T cells from blood, collected 45 to 46 months after liver transplant. This TCR was recovered from a human patient who received a liver transplant. Some T cells may arise from the graft donor. For the CDR3, the DNA is TGTGCCAGCAGCTTTGCGATCACATCTGAAGCTTTCTTT. Translating it yields CASSFAITSEAFF.